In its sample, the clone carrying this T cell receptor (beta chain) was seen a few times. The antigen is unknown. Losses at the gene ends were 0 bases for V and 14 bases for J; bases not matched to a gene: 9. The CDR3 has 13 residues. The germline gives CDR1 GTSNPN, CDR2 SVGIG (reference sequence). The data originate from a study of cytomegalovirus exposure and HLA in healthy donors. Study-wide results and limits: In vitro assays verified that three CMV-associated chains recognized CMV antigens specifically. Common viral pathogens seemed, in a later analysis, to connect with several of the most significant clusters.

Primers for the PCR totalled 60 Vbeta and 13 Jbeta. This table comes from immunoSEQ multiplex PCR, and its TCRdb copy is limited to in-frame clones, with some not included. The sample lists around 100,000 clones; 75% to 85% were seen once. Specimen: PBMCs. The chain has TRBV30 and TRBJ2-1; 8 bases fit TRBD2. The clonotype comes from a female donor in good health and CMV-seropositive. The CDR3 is CAWSVRREGMEFF. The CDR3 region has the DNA TGTGCCTGGAGTGTTCGACGGGAGGGTATGGAGTTCTTC.